The subject of this entry is one T cell receptor beta chain. The entry originates in a study of blood T cells in healthy people across ages. Per germline, CDR1 MNHEY and CDR2 SVGAGI. The CDR3 length is 15 residues. Trimming removed 7 bases from V and 6 bases from J, with 19 bases in between. Next came a second PCR, run for about 7 to 12 cycles, which used a sample-barcoded 5' primer along with a J-beta primer mix. Each CDR3 protein is one row after TCRdb ran MiXCR on the 5' RACE reads. Of about 1,000,000 distinct CDR3 sequences in the sample, more than 40% are singletons; the top ten hold 18%. This chain uses TRBV6-5 with TRBJ2-1, with D possibly matching TRBD2 (6 bases). Sample: blood. The TCR comes from a woman aged 60 to 75 in good health. DNA of the CDR3: TGTGCCAGCACCTACGGGAGACTAGGTGGCAATGAGCAGTTCTTC. This gives the protein CASTYGRLGGNEQFF.